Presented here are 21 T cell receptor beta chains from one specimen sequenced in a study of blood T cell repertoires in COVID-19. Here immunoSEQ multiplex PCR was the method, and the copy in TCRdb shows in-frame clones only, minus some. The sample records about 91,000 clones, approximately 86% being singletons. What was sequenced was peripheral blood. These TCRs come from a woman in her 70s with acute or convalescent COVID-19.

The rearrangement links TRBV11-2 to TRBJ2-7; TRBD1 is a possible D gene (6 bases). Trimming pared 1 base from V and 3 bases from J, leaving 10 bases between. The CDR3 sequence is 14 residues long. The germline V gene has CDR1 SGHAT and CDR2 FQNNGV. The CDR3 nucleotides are TGTGCCAGCAGCTTAGCCGGGACAAGCTACGAGCAGTACTTC. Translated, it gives CASSLAGTSYEQYF. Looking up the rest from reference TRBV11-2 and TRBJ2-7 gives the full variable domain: EAGVAQSPRYKIIEKRQSVAFWCNPISGHATLYWYQQILGQGPKLLIQFQNNGVVDDSQLPKDRFSAERLKGVDSTLKIQPAKLEDSAVYLCASSLAGTSYEQYFGPGTRLTVT.

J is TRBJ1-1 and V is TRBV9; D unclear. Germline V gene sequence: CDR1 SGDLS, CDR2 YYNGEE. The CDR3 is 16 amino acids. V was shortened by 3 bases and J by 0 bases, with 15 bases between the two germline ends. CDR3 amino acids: CASSAGRAAVNTEAFF. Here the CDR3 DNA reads TGTGCCAGCAGCGCCGGGAGGGCGGCTGTGAACACTGAAGCTTTCTTT.

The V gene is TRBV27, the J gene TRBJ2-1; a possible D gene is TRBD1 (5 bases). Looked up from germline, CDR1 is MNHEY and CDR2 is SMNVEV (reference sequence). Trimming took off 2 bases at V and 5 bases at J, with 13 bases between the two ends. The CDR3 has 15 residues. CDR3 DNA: TGTGCCAGCAGTTTAGTTCAGGGTTGGAACAATGAGCAGTTCTTC. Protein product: CASSLVQGWNNEQFF.

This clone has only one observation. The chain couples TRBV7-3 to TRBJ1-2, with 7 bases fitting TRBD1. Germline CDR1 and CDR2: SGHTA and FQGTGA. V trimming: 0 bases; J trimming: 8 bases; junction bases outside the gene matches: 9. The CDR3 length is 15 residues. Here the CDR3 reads CASSLTRDSPSGYTF. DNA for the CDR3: TGTGCCAGCAGCTTAACCCGGGACAGCCCTTCGGGCTACACCTTC. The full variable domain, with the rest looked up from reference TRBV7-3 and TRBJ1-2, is GAGVSQTPSNKVTEKGKYVELRCDPISGHTALYWYRQSLGQGPEFLIYFQGTGAADDSGLPNDRFFAVRPEGSVSTLKIQRTERGDSAVYLCASSLTRDSPSGYTFGSGTRLTVV.

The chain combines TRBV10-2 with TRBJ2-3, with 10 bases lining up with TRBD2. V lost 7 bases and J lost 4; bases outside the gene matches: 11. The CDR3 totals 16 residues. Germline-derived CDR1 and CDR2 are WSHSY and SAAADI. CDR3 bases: TGCGCCAGCACCCCCTTTCTAGCGGGAGTTGCAGATACGCAGTATTTT. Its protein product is CASTPFLAGVADTQYF.

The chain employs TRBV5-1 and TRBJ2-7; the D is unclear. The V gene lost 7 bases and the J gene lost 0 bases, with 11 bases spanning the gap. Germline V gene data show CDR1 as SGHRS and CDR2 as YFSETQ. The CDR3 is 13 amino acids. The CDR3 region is CASSDSHSYEQYF. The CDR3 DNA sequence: TGCGCCAGCTCCGACTCGCACTCCTACGAGCAGTACTTC. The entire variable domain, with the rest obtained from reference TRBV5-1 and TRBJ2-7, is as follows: KAGVTQTPRYLIKTRGQQVTLSCSPISGHRSVSWYQQTPGQGLQFLFEYFSETQRNKGNFPGRFSGRQFSNSRSEMNVSTLELGDSALYLCASSDSHSYEQYFGPGTRLTVT.

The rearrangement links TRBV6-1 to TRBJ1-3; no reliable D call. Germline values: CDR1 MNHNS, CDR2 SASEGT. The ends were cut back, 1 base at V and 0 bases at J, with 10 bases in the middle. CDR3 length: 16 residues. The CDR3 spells CASSEVQVHSGNTIYF. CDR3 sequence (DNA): TGTGCCAGCAGTGAAGTCCAGGTCCACTCTGGAAACACCATATATTTT.

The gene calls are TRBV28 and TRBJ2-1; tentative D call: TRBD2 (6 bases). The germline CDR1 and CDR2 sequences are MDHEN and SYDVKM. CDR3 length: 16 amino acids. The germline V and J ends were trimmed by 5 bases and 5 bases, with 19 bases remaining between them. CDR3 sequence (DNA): TGTGCCAGCAGTCCCCTGAGCGGGCCCGGCGACAATGAGCAGTTCTTC. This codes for CASSPLSGPGDNEQFF.

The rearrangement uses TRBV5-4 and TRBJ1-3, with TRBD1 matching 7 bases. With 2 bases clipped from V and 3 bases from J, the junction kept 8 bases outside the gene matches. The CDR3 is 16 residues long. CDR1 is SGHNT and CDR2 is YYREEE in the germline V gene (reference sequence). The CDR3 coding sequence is TGTGCCAGCAGCTTTGCGGACAGGAGGGATGGAAACACCATATATTTT. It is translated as CASSFADRRDGNTIYF.

The CDR3 DNA is TGTGCCATCGGGGCTAGCGGGAGCTACGAGCAGTACTTC. This encodes CAIGASGSYEQYF. This chain joins TRBV10-3 and TRBJ2-7, with 10 bases identical to TRBD2. Trimming took 8 bases from V and 3 from J; bases not matched to a gene: 4. The CDR3 totals 13 residues. Germline loops: CDR1 ENHRY, CDR2 SYGVKD.

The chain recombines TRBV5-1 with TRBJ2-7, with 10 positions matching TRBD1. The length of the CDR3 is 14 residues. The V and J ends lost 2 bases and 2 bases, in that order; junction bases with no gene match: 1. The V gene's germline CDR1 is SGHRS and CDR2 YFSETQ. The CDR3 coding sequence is TGCGCCAGCAGCTTTGGGACAGGGGCCTACGAGCAGTACTTC. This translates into CASSFGTGAYEQYF.

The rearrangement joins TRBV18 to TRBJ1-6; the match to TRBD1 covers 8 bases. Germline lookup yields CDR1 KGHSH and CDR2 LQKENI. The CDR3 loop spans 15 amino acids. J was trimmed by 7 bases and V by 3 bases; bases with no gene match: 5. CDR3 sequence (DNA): TGTGCCAGCTCACCTATGGACAGGGTGAATTCACCCCTCCACTTT. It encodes CASSPMDRVNSPLHF.

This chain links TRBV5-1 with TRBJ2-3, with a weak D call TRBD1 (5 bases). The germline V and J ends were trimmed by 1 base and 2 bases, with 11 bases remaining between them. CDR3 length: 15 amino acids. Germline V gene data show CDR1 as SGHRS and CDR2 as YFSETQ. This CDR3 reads CASSLWGGNTDTQYF. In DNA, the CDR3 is TGCGCCAGCAGCTTGTGGGGCGGAAACACAGATACGCAGTATTTT.

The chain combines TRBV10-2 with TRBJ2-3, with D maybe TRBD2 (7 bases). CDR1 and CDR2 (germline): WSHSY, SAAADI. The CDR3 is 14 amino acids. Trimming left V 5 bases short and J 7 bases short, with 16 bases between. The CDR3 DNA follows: TGCGCCAGCAGTCCAACGGGGGGCGGGAATACGCAGTATTTT. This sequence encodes CASSPTGGGNTQYF.

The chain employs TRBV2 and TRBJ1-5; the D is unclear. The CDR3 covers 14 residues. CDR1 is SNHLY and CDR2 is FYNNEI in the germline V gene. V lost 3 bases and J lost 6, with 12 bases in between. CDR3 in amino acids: CASSELREAQPQHF. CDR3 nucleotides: TGTGCCAGCAGTGAGTTGCGGGAAGCTCAGCCCCAGCATTTT. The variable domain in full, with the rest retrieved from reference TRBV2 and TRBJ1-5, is EPEVTQTPSHQVTQMGQEVILRCVPISNHLYFYWYRQILGQKVEFLVSFYNNEISEKSEIFDDQFSVERPDGSNFTLKIRSTKLEDSAMYFCASSELREAQPQHFGDGTRLSIL.

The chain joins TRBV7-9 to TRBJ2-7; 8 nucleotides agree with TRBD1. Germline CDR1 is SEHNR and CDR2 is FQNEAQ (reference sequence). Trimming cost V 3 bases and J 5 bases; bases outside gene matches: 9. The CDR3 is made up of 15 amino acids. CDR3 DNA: TGTGCCAGCAGCTTCGGACAGGGCTTTGTGAACGAGCAGTACTTC. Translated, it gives CASSFGQGFVNEQYF.

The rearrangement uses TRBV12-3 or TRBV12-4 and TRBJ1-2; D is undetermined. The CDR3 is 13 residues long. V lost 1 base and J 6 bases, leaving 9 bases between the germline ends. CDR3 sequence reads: CASSLGLGDGYTF. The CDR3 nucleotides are TGTGCCAGCAGTTTAGGTTTGGGAGATGGCTACACCTTC.

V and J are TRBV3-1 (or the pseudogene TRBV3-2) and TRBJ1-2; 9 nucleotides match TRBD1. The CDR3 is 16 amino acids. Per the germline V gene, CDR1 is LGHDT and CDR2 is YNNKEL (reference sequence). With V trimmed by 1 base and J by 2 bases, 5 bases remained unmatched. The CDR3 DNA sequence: TGTGCCAGCAGCCAAGGTCGGGACAGGGAGAACTATGGCTACACCTTC. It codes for CASSQGRDRENYGYTF.

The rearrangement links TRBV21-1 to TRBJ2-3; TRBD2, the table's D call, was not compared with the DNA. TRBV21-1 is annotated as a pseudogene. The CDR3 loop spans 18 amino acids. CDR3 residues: CASSKARPMRENSDTQYF. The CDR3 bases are TGTGCCAGCAGTAAAGCGCGCCCCATGCGGGAGAATTCAGATACGCAGTATTTT.

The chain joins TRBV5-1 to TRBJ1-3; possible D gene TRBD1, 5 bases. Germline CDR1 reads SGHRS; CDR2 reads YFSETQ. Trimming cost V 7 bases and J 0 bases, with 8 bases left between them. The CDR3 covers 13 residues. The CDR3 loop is CASQTDSGNTIYF. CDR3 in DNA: TGCGCCAGCCAGACAGACTCTGGAAACACCATATATTTT.

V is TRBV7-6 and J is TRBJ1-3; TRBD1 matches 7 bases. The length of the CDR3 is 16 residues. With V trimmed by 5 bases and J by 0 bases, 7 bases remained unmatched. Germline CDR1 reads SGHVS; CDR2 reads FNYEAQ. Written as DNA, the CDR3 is TGTGCCAGCAGCCAAGGGGGCTTTAACTCTGGAAACACCATATATTTT. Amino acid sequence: CASSQGGFNSGNTIYF.